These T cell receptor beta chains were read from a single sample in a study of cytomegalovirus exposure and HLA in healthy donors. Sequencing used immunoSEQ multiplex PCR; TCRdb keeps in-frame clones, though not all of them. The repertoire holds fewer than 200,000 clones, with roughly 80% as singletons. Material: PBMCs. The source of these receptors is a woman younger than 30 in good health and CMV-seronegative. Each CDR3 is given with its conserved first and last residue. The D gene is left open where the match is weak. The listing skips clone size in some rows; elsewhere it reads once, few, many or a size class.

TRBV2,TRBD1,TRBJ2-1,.,CASRSGGDYNEQFF,TGTGCCAGCAGGTCAGGGGGCGACTACAATGAGCAGTTCTTC
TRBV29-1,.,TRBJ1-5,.,CSVRQERDQPQHF,TGCAGCGTACGACAGGAGAGGGATCAGCCCCAGCATTTT
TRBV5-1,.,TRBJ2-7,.,CASSPGGGTYEQYF,TGCGCCAGCAGCCCGGGTGGCGGGACCTACGAGCAGTACTTC
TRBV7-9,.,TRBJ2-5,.,CASSSPGKETQYF,TGTGCCAGCAGCTCCCCAGGGAAGGAGACCCAGTACTTC
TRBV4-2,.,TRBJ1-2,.,CASSLQAIAGARYGYTF,TGTGCCAGCAGCCTCCAGGCAATCGCAGGGGCGCGCTATGGCTACACCTTC
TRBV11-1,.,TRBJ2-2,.,CASSARRGTNTGELFF,TGTGCCAGCAGCGCCCGACGGGGTACGAACACCGGGGAGCTGTTTTTT
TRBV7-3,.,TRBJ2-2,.,CASSLNSGHGELFF,TGTGCCAGCAGCTTAAATTCGGGTCACGGGGAGCTGTTTTTT
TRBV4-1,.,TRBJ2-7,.,CASSQEWRDIYEQYF,TGCGCCAGCAGCCAAGAATGGCGGGATATTTACGAGCAGTACTTC
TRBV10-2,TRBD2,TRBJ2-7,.,CASMGGSIVAREQYF,TGCGCCAGCATGGGCGGGAGCATAGTGGCTCGCGAGCAGTACTTC
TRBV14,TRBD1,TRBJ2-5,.,CASSQGRGQGGETQYF,TGTGCCAGCAGCCAAGGCCGGGGACAGGGGGGAGAGACCCAGTACTTC
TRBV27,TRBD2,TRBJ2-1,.,CATRTSGKNEQFF,TGTGCCACCCGGACTAGCGGTAAAAATGAGCAGTTCTTC
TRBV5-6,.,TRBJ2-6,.,CASSLLRGAGANVLTF,TGTGCCAGCAGCTTGCTCAGGGGAGCTGGGGCCAACGTCCTGACTTTC
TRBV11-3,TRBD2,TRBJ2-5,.,CASSLLAGGRETQYF,TGTGCCAGCAGCTTACTCGCGGGAGGACGTGAGACCCAGTACTTC
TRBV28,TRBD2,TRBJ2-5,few,CASSLIGGRETQYF,TGTGCCAGCAGCCTTATTGGCGGGAGGGAGACCCAGTACTTC
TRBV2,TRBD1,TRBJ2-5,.,CASSVLRTGPPETQYF,TGTGCCAGCAGTGTTCTCCGGACAGGGCCTCCGGAGACCCAGTACTTC
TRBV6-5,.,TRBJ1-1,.,CASSYSRRGSTEAFF,TGTGCCAGCAGTTACTCCCGCAGGGGAAGCACTGAAGCTTTCTTT
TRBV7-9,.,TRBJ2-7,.,CASSPSTGGDEQYF,TGTGCCAGCAGCCCCTCCACCGGAGGCGACGAGCAGTACTTC
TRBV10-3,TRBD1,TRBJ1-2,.,CAIRPGQGANYGYTF,TGTGCCATCAGGCCGGGACAGGGAGCTAACTATGGCTACACCTTC
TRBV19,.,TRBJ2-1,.,CASSMVLERNEQFF,TGTGCCAGTAGTATGGTTTTAGAGCGCAATGAGCAGTTCTTC
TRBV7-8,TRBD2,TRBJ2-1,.,CASSSLAGGPGEQFF,TGTGCCAGCAGTTCTTTAGCGGGAGGGCCGGGAGAGCAGTTCTTC
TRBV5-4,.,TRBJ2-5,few,CASSLDGETQYF,TGTGCCAGCAGCTTGGACGGAGAGACCCAGTACTTC
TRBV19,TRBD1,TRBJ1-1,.,CASSKLGQGGGTFF,TGTGCCAGTTCGAAATTGGGACAGGGGGGAGGAACTTTCTTT
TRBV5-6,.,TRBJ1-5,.,CASSFGQGGQPQHF,TGTGCCAGCAGCTTTGGGCAGGGTGGCCAGCCCCAGCATTTT
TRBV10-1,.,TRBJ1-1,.,CASSESAGEAFF,TGCGCCAGCAGTGAGTCGGCGGGCGAAGCTTTCTTT
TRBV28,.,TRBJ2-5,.,CASSPGPSSQETQYF,TGTGCCAGCAGTCCTGGGCCCTCTTCACAAGAGACCCAGTACTTC
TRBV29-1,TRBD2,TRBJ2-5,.,CSVEDGTSGAQETQYF,TGCAGCGTTGAAGATGGGACTAGCGGGGCTCAAGAGACCCAGTACTTC
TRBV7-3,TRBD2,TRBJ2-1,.,CASSLAVAGQGGQFF,TGTGCCAGCAGCTTAGCGGTAGCGGGACAAGGAGGGCAGTTCTTC
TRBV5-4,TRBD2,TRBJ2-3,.,CASSLASGRTSDTQYF,TGTGCCAGCAGCTTAGCTAGCGGGAGAACGTCAGATACGCAGTATTTT
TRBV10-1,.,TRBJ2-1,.,CASSRGFNEQFF,TGCGCCAGCAGCAGGGGTTTCAATGAGCAGTTCTTC
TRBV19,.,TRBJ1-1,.,CASSMWSEDEAFF,TGTGCCAGTAGTATGTGGAGCGAGGATGAAGCTTTCTTT
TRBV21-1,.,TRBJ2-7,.,CASSPLVGGDEQYF,TGTGCCAGCAGCCCCCTAGTAGGAGGTGACGAGCAGTACTTC
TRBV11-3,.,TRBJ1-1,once,CASSIGDYGNTEAFF,TGTGCCAGCAGCATCGGAGATTACGGGAACACTGAAGCTTTCTTT
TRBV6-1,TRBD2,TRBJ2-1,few,CASRRLAQDEQFF,TGTGCCAGCAGACGACTAGCCCAGGATGAGCAGTTCTTC
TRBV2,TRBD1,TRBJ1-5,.,CASTPGQGVQPQHF,TGTGCCAGCACTCCCGGACAGGGCGTGCAGCCCCAGCATTTT
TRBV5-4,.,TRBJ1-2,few,CASSLGLGAGYGYTF,TGTGCCAGCAGCTTGGGTCTGGGGGCGGGCTATGGCTACACCTTC
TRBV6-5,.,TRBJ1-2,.,CASRQGANYGYTF,TGTGCCAGCAGACAGGGAGCTAACTATGGCTACACCTTC
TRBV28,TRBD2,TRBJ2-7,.,CASRLSGLAGGAGEQYF,TGTGCCAGCAGACTCTCGGGACTAGCGGGAGGGGCGGGTGAGCAGTACTTC
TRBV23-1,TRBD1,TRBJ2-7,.,CARDKDRGEQYF,TGCGCCAGAGACAAAGACAGGGGAGAGCAGTACTTC
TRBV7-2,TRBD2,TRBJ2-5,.,CASSLGTSGMSYF,TGTGCCAGCAGCTTAGGGACTAGCGGGATGTCCTACTTC
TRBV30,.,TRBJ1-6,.,CAWRVAGGPLHF,TGTGCCTGGAGGGTGGCCGGAGGACCCCTCCACTTT
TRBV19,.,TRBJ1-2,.,CASSNMERANYGYTF,TGTGCCAGTAGTAACATGGAGAGAGCTAACTATGGCTACACCTTC
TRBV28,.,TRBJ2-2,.,CASMEINTGELFF,TGTGCCAGCATGGAGATTAACACCGGGGAGCTGTTTTTT
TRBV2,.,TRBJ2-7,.,CASIDRTYEQYF,TGTGCCAGCATTGACAGGACCTACGAGCAGTACTTC
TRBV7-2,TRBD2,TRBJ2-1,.,CASSLSAGWNEQFF,TGTGCCAGCAGCTTATCAGCGGGGTGGAATGAGCAGTTCTTC
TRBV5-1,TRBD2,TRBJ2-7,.,CASSGTSGGREQYF,TGCGCCAGCAGCGGGACTAGCGGCGGCCGAGAGCAGTACTTC
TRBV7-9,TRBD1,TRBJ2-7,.,CASSLEGGQGYEQYF,TGTGCCAGCAGCTTAGAGGGAGGACAGGGCTACGAGCAGTACTTC
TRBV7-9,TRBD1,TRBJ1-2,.,CASSPGQEKIYGYTF,TGTGCCAGCAGCCCCGGACAGGAGAAGATCTATGGCTACACCTTC
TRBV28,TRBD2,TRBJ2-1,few,CASSLSGSLNNEQFF,TGTGCCAGCAGTTTGAGCGGGAGTCTTAACAATGAGCAGTTCTTC
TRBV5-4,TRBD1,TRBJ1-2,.,CASSHWDRIYGYTF,TGTGCCAGCAGCCACTGGGACAGGATCTATGGCTACACCTTC
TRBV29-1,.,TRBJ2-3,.,CSVEEGTAADTQYF,TGCAGCGTAGAGGAGGGGACAGCGGCAGATACGCAGTATTTT
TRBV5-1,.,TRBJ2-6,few,CASSLGSSGANVLTF,TGCGCCAGCAGCTTGGGTAGCTCTGGGGCCAACGTCCTGACTTTC
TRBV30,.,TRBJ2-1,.,CAWSKTPPSYNEQFF,TGTGCCTGGAGTAAAACTCCGCCTTCCTACAATGAGCAGTTCTTC
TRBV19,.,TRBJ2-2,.,CASSIDGNTGELFF,TGTGCCAGTAGTATAGACGGGAACACCGGGGAGCTGTTTTTT
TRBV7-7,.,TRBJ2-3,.,CASSLAPADTQYF,TGTGCTAGCAGCTTAGCCCCAGCAGATACGCAGTATTTT